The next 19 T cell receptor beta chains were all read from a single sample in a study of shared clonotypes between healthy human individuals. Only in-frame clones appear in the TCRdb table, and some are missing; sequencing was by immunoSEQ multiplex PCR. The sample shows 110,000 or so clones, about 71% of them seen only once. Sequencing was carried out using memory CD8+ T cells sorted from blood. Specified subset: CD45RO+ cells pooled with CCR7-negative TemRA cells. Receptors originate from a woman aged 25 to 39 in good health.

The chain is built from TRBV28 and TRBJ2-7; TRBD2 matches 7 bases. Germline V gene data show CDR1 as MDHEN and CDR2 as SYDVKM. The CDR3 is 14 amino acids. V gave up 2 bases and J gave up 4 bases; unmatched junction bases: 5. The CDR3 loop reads CASSLSGNRYEQYF. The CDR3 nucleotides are TGTGCCAGCAGTTTAAGCGGGAACAGGTACGAGCAGTACTTC.

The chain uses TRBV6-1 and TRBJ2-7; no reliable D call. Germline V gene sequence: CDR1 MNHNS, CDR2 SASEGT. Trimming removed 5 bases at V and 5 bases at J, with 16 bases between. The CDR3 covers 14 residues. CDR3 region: CASSMTISLDEQYF. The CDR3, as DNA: TGTGCCAGCAGTATGACAATCTCCCTCGACGAGCAGTACTTC.

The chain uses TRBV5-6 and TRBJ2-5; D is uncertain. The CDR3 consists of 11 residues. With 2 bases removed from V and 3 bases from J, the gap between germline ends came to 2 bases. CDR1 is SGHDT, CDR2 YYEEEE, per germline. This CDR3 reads CASSFEETQYF. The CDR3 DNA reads TGTGCCAGCAGCTTCGAAGAGACCCAGTACTTC.

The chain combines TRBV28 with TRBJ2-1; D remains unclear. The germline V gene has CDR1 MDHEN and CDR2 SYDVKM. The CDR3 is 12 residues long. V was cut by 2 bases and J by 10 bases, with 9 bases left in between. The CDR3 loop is CASSLARYEQFF. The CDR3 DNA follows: TGTGCCAGCAGTTTAGCCAGATACGAGCAGTTCTTC.

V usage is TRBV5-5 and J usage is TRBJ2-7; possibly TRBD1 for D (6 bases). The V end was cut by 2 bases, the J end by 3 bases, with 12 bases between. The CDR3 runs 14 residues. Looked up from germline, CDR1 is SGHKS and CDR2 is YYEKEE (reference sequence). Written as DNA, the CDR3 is TGTGCCAGCAGCTTATCAACAGGGTTCTACGAGCAGTACTTC. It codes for CASSLSTGFYEQYF.

The CDR3 DNA is TGTGCCAGCAGCTTAACGATCGAGGCGGCCGGCTTCCGCGGGGGGGTTCGCTCCTACAATGAGCAGTTCTTC. This translates into CASSLTIEAAGFRGGVRSYNEQFF. The J gene is TRBJ2-1, the V gene TRBV7-3; TRBD2 matches 9 bases. The CDR3 consists of 24 residues. Germline V gene sequence: CDR1 SGHTA, CDR2 FQGTGA. V lost 0 bases to trimming and J lost 0 bases; unmatched junction nucleotides: 24.

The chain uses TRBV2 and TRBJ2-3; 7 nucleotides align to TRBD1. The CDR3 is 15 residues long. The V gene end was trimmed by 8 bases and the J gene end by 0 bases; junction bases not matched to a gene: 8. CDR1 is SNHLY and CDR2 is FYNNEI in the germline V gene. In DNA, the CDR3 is TGTGCCAGCTCCTTCGACAGGGCTAGCACAGATACGCAGTATTTT. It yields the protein CASSFDRASTDTQYF.

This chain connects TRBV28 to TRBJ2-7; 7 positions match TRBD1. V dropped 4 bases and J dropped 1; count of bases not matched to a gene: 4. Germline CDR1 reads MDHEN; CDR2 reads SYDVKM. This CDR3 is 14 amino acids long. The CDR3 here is CASSWDSRSYEQYF. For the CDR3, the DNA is TGTGCCAGCAGTTGGGACAGTCGTTCCTACGAGCAGTACTTC.

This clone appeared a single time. In DNA, the CDR3 is TGTGCCAGCAGTCCCGGGACTAGCGGAATCTACAATGAGCAGTTCTTC. Its translation: CASSPGTSGIYNEQFF. The rearrangement uses TRBV28 and TRBJ2-1; TRBD2 matches 11 bases. Germline CDR1 MDHEN, CDR2 SYDVKM. Trimming took 5 bases from V and 3 from J; bases not matched to a gene: 6. There are 16 residues in the CDR3. The variable domain in full, with the rest retrieved from reference TRBV28 and TRBJ2-1, is DVKVTQSSRYLVKRTGEKVFLECVQDMDHENMFWYRQDPGLGLRLIYFSYDVKMKEKGDIPEGYSVSREKKERFSLILESASTNQTSMYLCASSPGTSGIYNEQFFGPGTRLTVL.

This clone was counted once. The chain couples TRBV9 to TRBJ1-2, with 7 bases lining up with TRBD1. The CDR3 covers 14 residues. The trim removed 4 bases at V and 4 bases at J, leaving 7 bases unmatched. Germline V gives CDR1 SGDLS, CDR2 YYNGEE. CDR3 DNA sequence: TGTGCCAGCAGCACCCGGACAGGAAGCTATGGCTACACCTTC. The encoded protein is CASSTRTGSYGYTF.

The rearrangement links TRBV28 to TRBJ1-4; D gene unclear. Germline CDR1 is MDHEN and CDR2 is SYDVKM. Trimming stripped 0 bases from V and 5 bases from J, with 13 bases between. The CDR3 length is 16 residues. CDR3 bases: TGTGCCAGCAGTTTATGGGCGAGGGCCCCCAATGAAAAACTGTTTTTT. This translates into CASSLWARAPNEKLFF.

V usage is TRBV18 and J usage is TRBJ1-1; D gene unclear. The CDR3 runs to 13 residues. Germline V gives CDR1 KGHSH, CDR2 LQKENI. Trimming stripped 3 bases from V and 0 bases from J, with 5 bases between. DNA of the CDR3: TGTGCCAGCTCACCGGGGTTGAACACTGAAGCTTTCTTT. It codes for CASSPGLNTEAFF.

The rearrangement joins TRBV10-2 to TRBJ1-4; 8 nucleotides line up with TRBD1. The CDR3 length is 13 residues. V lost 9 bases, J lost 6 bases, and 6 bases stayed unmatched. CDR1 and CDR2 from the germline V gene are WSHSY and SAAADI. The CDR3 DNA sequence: TGCGCCAGTTACAGGGGGGGAGATGAAAAACTGTTTTTT. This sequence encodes CASYRGGDEKLFF.

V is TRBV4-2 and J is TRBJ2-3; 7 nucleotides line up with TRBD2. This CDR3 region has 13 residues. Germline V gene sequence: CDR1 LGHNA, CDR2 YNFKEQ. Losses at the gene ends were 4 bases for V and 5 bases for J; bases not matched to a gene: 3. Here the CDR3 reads CASSRERGDTQYF. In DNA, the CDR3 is TGTGCCAGCAGCCGGGAGCGGGGAGATACGCAGTATTTT.

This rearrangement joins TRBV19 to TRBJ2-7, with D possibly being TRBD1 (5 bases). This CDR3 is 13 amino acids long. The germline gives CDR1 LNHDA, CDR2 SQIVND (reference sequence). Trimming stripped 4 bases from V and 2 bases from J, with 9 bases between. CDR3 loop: CASSTRVTYEQYF. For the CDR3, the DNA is TGTGCCAGTAGTACCAGGGTGACCTACGAGCAGTACTTC. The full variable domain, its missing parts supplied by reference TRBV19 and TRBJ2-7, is DGGITQSPKYLFRKEGQNVTLSCEQNLNHDAMYWYRQDPGQGLRLIYYSQIVNDFQKGDIAEGYSVSREKKESFPLTVTSAQKNPTAFYLCASSTRVTYEQYFGPGTRLTVT.

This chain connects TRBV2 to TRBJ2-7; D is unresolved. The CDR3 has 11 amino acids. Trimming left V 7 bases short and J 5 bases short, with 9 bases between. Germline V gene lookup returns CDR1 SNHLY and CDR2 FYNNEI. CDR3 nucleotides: TGTGCCAGCAAGTTCGTCCACGAGCAGTACTTC. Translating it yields CASKFVHEQYF. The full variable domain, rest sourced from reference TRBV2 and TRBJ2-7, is EPEVTQTPSHQVTQMGQEVILRCVPISNHLYFYWYRQILGQKVEFLVSFYNNEISEKSEIFDDQFSVERPDGSNFTLKIRSTKLEDSAMYFCASKFVHEQYFGPGTRLTVT.

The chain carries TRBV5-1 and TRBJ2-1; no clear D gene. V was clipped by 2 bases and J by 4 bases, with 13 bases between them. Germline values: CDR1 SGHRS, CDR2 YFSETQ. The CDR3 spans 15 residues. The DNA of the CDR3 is TGCGCCAGCAGCTTAGATACTTTAGGGTACAATGAGCAGTTCTTC. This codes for CASSLDTLGYNEQFF. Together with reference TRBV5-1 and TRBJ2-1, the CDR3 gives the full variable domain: KAGVTQTPRYLIKTRGQQVTLSCSPISGHRSVSWYQQTPGQGLQFLFEYFSETQRNKGNFPGRFSGRQFSNSRSEMNVSTLELGDSALYLCASSLDTLGYNEQFFGPGTRLTVL.

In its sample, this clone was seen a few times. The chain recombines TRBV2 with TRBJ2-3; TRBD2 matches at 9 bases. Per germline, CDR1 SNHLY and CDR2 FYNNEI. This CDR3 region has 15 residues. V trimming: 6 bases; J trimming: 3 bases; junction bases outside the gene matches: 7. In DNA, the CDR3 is TGTGCCAGCAGGGCTAGCGGGATAGGGACAGATACGCAGTATTTT. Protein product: CASRASGIGTDTQYF.

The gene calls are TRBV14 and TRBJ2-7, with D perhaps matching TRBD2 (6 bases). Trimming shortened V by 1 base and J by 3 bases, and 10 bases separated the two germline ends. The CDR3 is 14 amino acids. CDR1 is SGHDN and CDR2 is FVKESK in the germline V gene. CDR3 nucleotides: TGTGCCAGCAGCCAAGGAGCGGGCGGCTACGAGCAGTACTTC. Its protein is CASSQGAGGYEQYF.